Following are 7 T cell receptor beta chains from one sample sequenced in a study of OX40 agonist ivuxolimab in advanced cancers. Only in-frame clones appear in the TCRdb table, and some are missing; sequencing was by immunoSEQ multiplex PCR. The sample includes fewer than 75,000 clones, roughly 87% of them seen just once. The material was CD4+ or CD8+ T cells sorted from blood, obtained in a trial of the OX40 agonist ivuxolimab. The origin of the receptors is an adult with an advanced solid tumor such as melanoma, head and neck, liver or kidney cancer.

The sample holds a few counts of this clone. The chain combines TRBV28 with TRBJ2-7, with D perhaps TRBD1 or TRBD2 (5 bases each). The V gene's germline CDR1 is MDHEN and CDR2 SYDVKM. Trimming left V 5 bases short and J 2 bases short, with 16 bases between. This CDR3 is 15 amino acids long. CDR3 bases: TGTGCCAGCAGTCCCCACGGGGCCGGACCCTACGAGCAGTACTTC. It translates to CASSPHGAGPYEQYF.

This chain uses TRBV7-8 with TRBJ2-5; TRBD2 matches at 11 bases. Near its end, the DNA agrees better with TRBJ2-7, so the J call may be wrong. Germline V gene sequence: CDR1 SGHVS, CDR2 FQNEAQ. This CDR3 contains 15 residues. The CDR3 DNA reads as TGTGCCAGCAGCTCCTCCGGGACTAGCGGCTACGAGCAGTACTTC. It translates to CASSSSGTSGYEQYF.

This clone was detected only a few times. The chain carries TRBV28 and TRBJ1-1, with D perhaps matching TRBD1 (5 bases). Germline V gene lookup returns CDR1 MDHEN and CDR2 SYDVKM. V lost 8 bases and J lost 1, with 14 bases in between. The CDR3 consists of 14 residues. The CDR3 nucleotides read TGTGCCAGCTTAACTGGGACGGCGAACACTGAAGCTTTCTTT. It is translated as CASLTGTANTEAFF.

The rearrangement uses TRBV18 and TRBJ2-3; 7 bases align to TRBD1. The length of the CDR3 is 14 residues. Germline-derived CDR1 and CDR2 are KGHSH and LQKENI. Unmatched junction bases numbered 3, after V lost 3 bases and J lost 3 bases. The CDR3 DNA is TGTGCCAGCTCACCGGTGACAGGGACAGATACGCAGTATTTT. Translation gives CASSPVTGTDTQYF.

The CDR3 reads CASSLMVRYYGYTF. The CDR3 DNA is TGTGCCAGCAGCTTAATGGTCCGCTATTATGGCTACACCTTC. V and J are TRBV7-2 and TRBJ1-2; D ambiguous. The V end lost 2 bases, the J end lost 5 bases, and 12 bases lay between the germline ends. This CDR3 spans 14 amino acids. Germline V lookup: CDR1 SGHTA, CDR2 FQGNSA.

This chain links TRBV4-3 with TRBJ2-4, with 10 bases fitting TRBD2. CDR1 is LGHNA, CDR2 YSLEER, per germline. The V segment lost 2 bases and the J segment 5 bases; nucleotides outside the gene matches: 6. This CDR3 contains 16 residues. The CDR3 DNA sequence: TGCGCCAGCAGCCAACAGCTAGCGGGAGTCGAAAACATTCAGTACTTC. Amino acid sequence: CASSQQLAGVENIQYF.

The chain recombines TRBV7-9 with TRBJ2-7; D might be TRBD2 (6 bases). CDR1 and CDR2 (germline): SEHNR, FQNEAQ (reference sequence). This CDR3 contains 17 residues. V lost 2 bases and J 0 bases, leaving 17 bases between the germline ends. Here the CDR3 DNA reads TGTGCCAGCAGCTTATCTTTCCGGGACTCCAACTCCTACGAGCAGTACTTC. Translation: CASSLSFRDSNSYEQYF.